A selection of T cell receptor beta chains follows, all from one sample in a study of blood T cell repertoires in COVID-19. Measured with immunoSEQ multiplex PCR; TCRdb has only the in-frame clones, and not every one. The sample yields about 170,000 clones, about four fifths seen once. Sequenced input: peripheral blood. The receptor set was obtained from a man in his forties who had recovered from COVID-19. Both conserved end residues are part of each CDR3. D genes are given only for firm matches. The listing skips clone size in some rows; elsewhere it reads once, few, many or a size class.

CDR3 DNA,CDR3 protein,J gene,V gene,CDR3 length,D gene,clone size
TGTGCCAGCAGCTTTTCGGGAAACACCATATATTTT,CASSFSGNTIYF,TRBJ1-3,TRBV7-8,12,.,few
TGTGCCAGCAGCTTGGTGTCGGGTCCCTACGAGCAGTACTTC,CASSLVSGPYEQYF,TRBJ2-7,TRBV5-5,14,.,.
TGTGCCAGCAGTCCGCTAGCGGGGGGTGGCGGGGAGCTGTTTTTT,CASSPLAGGGGELFF,TRBJ2-2,TRBV27,15,TRBD2,once
TGTGCCAGAAGCTTGGATGAGGAAGAGACCCAGTACTTC,CARSLDEEETQYF,TRBJ2-5,TRBV5-3,13,.,.
TGTGCCAGCAGCCCAGGACAGGGGGCCCGCGAAGCTTTCTTT,CASSPGQGAREAFF,TRBJ1-1,TRBV11-3,14,TRBD1,.
TGTGCCAGCAGTCTAGCGGACACAGATACGCAGTATTTT,CASSLADTDTQYF,TRBJ2-3,TRBV28,13,TRBD2,.
TGTGCCAGCAGCTTAGCCGGGACTCACTCCTACGAGCAGTACTTC,CASSLAGTHSYEQYF,TRBJ2-7,TRBV7-8,15,.,.
TGCAGTGCTTCAGGGCGGGATACGCAGTATTTT,CSASGRDTQYF,TRBJ2-3,TRBV20-1,11,.,.
TGTGCCAGCAGGGACAGTCAACATCGGCAGTTCTTC,CASRDSQHRQFF,TRBJ2-1,TRBV12-3/TRBV12-4,12,.,once
TGTGCCAGCAGCTTGACAGGGGACACTGAAGCTTTCTTT,CASSLTGDTEAFF,TRBJ1-1,TRBV5-6,13,TRBD1,.
TGTGCCAGCAGCATCTCACAGGGACTAGCGGGGAAAGAGACCCAGTACTTC,CASSISQGLAGKETQYF,TRBJ2-5,TRBV7-6,17,TRBD2,.
TGTGCCTGGAGTGTACCTCGGTGGTTACAGCCCCAGCATTTT,CAWSVPRWLQPQHF,TRBJ1-5,TRBV30,14,.,.